These T cell receptor beta chains were read from a single sample in a study of beta chain features in type 1 diabetes. The repertoire was sequenced with immunoSEQ multiplex PCR; TCRdb's copy has only in-frame clones and lacks some. The sample lists hundreds of thousands of clones, about 12% occurring once. Sequencing was performed on naive CD4+ T cells from blood. The receptors here all came from a man younger than 35 in good health. Both conserved end residues are part of each CDR3. The order of the fields is CDR3 protein, J gene, D gene, V gene. A D gene is named only where the DNA matches it firmly.

cdr3_aa: CASRSPGQNYGYTF
j_call: TRBJ1-2
d_call: TRBD1
v_call: TRBV6-6

cdr3_aa: CASSTNQPQHF
j_call: TRBJ1-5
d_call: .
v_call: TRBV28

cdr3_aa: CASSQRTAGGELFF
j_call: TRBJ2-2
d_call: .
v_call: TRBV2

cdr3_aa: CASSLRPGDEQYF
j_call: TRBJ2-7
d_call: .
v_call: TRBV11-3

cdr3_aa: CASGWTALDEKLFF
j_call: TRBJ1-4
d_call: .
v_call: TRBV28

cdr3_aa: CAIRAGTGGAGELFF
j_call: TRBJ2-2
d_call: TRBD1
v_call: TRBV10-3

cdr3_aa: CASSMRESNQPQHF
j_call: TRBJ1-5
d_call: .
v_call: TRBV19

cdr3_aa: CASSLRGEQFF
j_call: TRBJ2-1
d_call: .
v_call: TRBV28

cdr3_aa: CASSYRGGDHNEQFF
j_call: TRBJ2-1
d_call: TRBD2
v_call: TRBV6-5

cdr3_aa: CSVIRDRDGYTF
j_call: TRBJ1-2
d_call: TRBD1
v_call: TRBV29-1

cdr3_aa: CASSPGHYYEQYF
j_call: TRBJ2-7
d_call: .
v_call: TRBV5-6

cdr3_aa: CAWSRGGGLAFF
j_call: TRBJ1-1
d_call: .
v_call: TRBV30

cdr3_aa: CASSESGFNEQYF
j_call: TRBJ2-7
d_call: .
v_call: TRBV25-1

cdr3_aa: CATLGQGYNEQFF
j_call: TRBJ2-1
d_call: .
v_call: TRBV21-1

cdr3_aa: CASSLGGRHTETQYF
j_call: TRBJ2-5
d_call: .
v_call: TRBV7-2

cdr3_aa: CASATGSSYEQYF
j_call: TRBJ2-7
d_call: .
v_call: TRBV12-5

cdr3_aa: CASSLWGRGDTQYF
j_call: TRBJ2-3
d_call: .
v_call: TRBV11-2

cdr3_aa: CASSIEQGSAEAFF
j_call: TRBJ1-1
d_call: .
v_call: TRBV19

cdr3_aa: CASSVGGGGYYEQFF
j_call: TRBJ2-1
d_call: .
v_call: TRBV9

cdr3_aa: CASSSRGGDTEAFF
j_call: TRBJ1-1
d_call: .
v_call: TRBV7-3

cdr3_aa: CASSRDSEAFF
j_call: TRBJ1-1
d_call: .
v_call: TRBV6-6

cdr3_aa: CSASQVAEAFF
j_call: TRBJ1-1
d_call: .
v_call: TRBV20-1

cdr3_aa: CAWSATSGVKNIQYF
j_call: TRBJ2-4
d_call: TRBD2
v_call: TRBV30

cdr3_aa: CASTPGQGHSGANVLTF
j_call: TRBJ2-6
d_call: TRBD1
v_call: TRBV11-1

cdr3_aa: CASSLTGTDSVRQYF
j_call: TRBJ2-7
d_call: TRBD1
v_call: TRBV7-3

cdr3_aa: CASSLDAQTYEQYF
j_call: TRBJ2-7
d_call: .
v_call: TRBV5-4

cdr3_aa: CASSQIHGQSSYEQYF
j_call: TRBJ2-7
d_call: .
v_call: TRBV4-3

cdr3_aa: CASSTRGHPREKLFF
j_call: TRBJ1-4
d_call: .
v_call: TRBV7-9

cdr3_aa: CAWRYRSTNEKLFF
j_call: TRBJ1-4
d_call: .
v_call: TRBV30

cdr3_aa: CASSQDLGQGGGYTF
j_call: TRBJ1-2
d_call: .
v_call: TRBV4-2

cdr3_aa: CASSVLNRNTEAFF
j_call: TRBJ1-1
d_call: .
v_call: TRBV9

cdr3_aa: CAISESWDSLEQYF
j_call: TRBJ2-7
d_call: TRBD1
v_call: TRBV10-3

cdr3_aa: CASSGETQYF
j_call: TRBJ2-5
d_call: .
v_call: TRBV18

cdr3_aa: CASSPRAARPQHF
j_call: TRBJ1-5
d_call: .
v_call: TRBV18

cdr3_aa: CASSVPRSEQFF
j_call: TRBJ2-1
d_call: .
v_call: TRBV9

cdr3_aa: CASTRQPDYNEQFF
j_call: TRBJ2-1
d_call: .
v_call: TRBV19